This TCR beta chain appears in the sequencing data of a study of shared clonotypes between healthy human individuals (dated by TCRdb to the early 2020s). With regard to the full study: Two women and a few men aged 18 to 49 years were included in the cohort. Per donor, three plates each were used for CD4 naive and CD4 memory, two for CD8 naive, and one for CD8 memory. To estimate repertoire size and how much clonotypes are shared between individuals, the study performed deep sequencing of blood TCR repertoires from 4 to 6 healthy adults. Different laboratories and diverse techniques were used to prepare libraries and sequence TCR repertoires, to increase sequencing depth and limit assay-specific biases. Leukapheresis yielded between about 0.85 and 10 billion PBMCs per donor.

Using the deep immunoSEQ assay, TCR CDR3 regions were amplified from genomic DNA by multiplex PCR. Genomic DNA extracted from each cell subset was distributed evenly over all wells of several immunoSEQ 96-well plates, and each plate served as one replicate. For sorted subsets, approximately 210 ng genomic DNA, equal to 30,000 to 35,000 T cell genomes, was loaded into each replicate PCR. Purified libraries were measured with a Qubit 3.0 fluorometer, size-checked on a Bioanalyzer 2100, and measured again with the KAPA Library Quantification kit. A separate single-read 150-cycle Illumina NextSeq 550 flow cell was used to sequence each immunoSEQ 96-well plate. The authors processed their data as follows. Because the immunoSEQ output held only junctional sequences and lacked quality scores, the filtering could not match the filtering applied to full-length reads. To assign V/J genes and CDR3, sequences were annotated using PyIR, a Python wrapper for IgBLAST v1.9, with IMGT germline references. Any read was removed if the V/J assignment was weak (E-value above 1e-6), the CDR3 was missing, or the read contained stop codons, out-of-frame junctions, or ambiguous translated residues. A V3J clonotype was defined by an identical inferred V gene, J gene, and CDR3 amino acid sequence. To compute the percentage overlap between repertoires, the number of shared unique clonotypes was divided by the size of the smaller repertoire. Richness of each repertoire was evaluated using RTK rarefaction, the Chao1 estimator, and Recon v2.1 estimates of unobserved clonotypes. Generation probabilities for all TCRbeta clonotypes obtained by the gDNA method from four donors were computed using OLGA. This is the immuneACCESS table as TCRdb keeps it, with only in-frame sequences that have V and J called. A part of the clones is gone; compared with another copy, unresolved V genes explain less than half, and the rest is unexplained. The V and J calls and the clone size are those of that table, but D and trimming were determined from the DNA. In this sample the table shows about 1 million clones, roughly 75% of which occur a single time. Over 1.3% of the sample is in the top ten clones.

Healthy HIV-negative adults with no recently reported acute infections or vaccinations were included as donors. Only Caucasian adults living in Nashville, Tennessee, USA were represented among the donors. Magnetic negative selection was used to enrich CD4+ T cells, after which naive cells were positively selected on CD45RA and the negative fraction became the memory subset. Blood was obtained by leukapheresis, after which PBMCs were separated by Ficoll-Histopaque density gradient centrifugation and cryopreserved in liquid nitrogen vapor phase. Analytical flow cytometry was used to check the purity and quantity of every magnetically sorted T cell population. Genomic DNA was isolated from every sorted fraction and measured by UV absorbance on a Nanodrop 2000c. V and J are truncated by 8 bases and 14 bases respectively, leaving an intervening sequence of 22 bases. For CDR1 and CDR2, the germline V gene lists SNHLY and FYNNEI. From the cysteine up to the phenylalanine, the CDR3 has a length of 13 residues. Left in the record is the CDR3 DNA by itself, 39 bases read in frame from the first base.

What the research found in general, with its limitations: Sampling was restricted to blood, and TCR repertoires in tissue are likely to differ from TCR repertoires in blood. Incomplete sequencing was indicated by rarefaction of sorted-subset datasets, despite the large sequencing depth. Because the study included only a small number of donors, the genetic and exposure-history diversity represented was limited. Pairwise subsampling indicated that sequencing depth was expected to affect the degree of clonotype sharing among donors. Naive subsets generally had larger estimated clonotype richness than memory subsets. Approximately 5% of naive CD4, 3.5% of naive CD8, roughly 2.4% of memory CD4, and roughly 0.4% of memory CD8 clonotypes were shared across a few donors. Higher generation probabilities were observed for clonotypes shared by all four sorted-subset donors than for non-shared clonotypes.

About this clone: Its cognate antigen has yet to be identified. One base away there is no much larger clone; base qualities are not given.

The receptor chain draws on TRBV2 and TRBJ2-1; the D segment may tentatively be TRBD1 or TRBD2, each giving 5 matched bases. Sequenced material: memory CD4+ T cells sorted from blood. The sample's cell subset or site, from its label and the paper: CD45RA-negative fraction. This TCR came from a man younger than 35 in good health. CDR3 region: CASQRDPASGEFF. DNA sequence: TGTGCCAGCCAACGGGACCCGGCTAGTGGGGAGTTCTTC. With the rest looked up from the reference TRBV2 and TRBJ2-1 genes rather than sequenced, the full variable domain is EPEVTQTPSHQVTQMGQEVILRCVPISNHLYFYWYRQILGQKVEFLVSFYNNEISEKSEIFDDQFSVERPDGSNFTLKIRSTKLEDSAMYFCASQRDPASGEFFGPGTRLTVL.